This is a list of T cell receptor beta chains from one sample in a study of cytomegalovirus exposure and HLA in healthy donors. Only in-frame clones appear in the TCRdb table, and some are missing; sequencing was by immunoSEQ multiplex PCR. The repertoire has around 190,000 clones, more than 70% of them found once; the top ten carry around 1.6%. The sequencing sample was made of PBMCs. The receptors were gathered from a man aged 35-49 years in good health and CMV-seropositive. The CDR3 runs from the conserved cysteine through the conserved F or W. A D gene is named only where the DNA matches it firmly. Not all rows give a size; the values are once, few, many and, for expanded clones, a class.

j_call | v_call | clone_size | d_call | cdr3_nt | cdr3_aa
TRBJ1-2 | TRBV7-8 | - | - | TGTGCCAGCAGCTTACGGACAGTTCTTAAAAACTATGGCTACACCTTC | CASSLRTVLKNYGYTF
TRBJ2-2 | TRBV9 | - | - | TGTGCCAGCAGCGTAGCAAGCGGTAGCACCGGGGAGCTGTTTTTT | CASSVASGSTGELFF
TRBJ2-1 | TRBV7-9 | once | - | TGTGCCAGCAGCCAAGACAGGAAGGAGCAGTTCTTC | CASSQDRKEQFF
TRBJ2-3 | TRBV10-3 | - | TRBD1 | TGTGCCATCAGTGATAGACAGGGGGTATCAGATACGCAGTATTTT | CAISDRQGVSDTQYF
TRBJ1-2 | TRBV27 | - | TRBD1 | TGTGCCAGCAGATCCGAGCGGCAGGGGGTTAACTATGGCTACACCTTC | CASRSERQGVNYGYTF
TRBJ1-5 | TRBV5-1 | - | TRBD1 | TGCGCCAGCAGCCCAGGGACAGCTCTTAGCAATCAGCCCCAGCATTTT | CASSPGTALSNQPQHF
TRBJ1-1 | TRBV28 | - | - | TGTGCCAGCAGTTCCGGGCAGGGGAACACTGAAGCTTTCTTT | CASSSGQGNTEAFF
TRBJ2-7 | TRBV5-1 | - | - | TGCGCCAGCAGCTTGGAACAGGACGGGTACTACGAGCAGTACTTC | CASSLEQDGYYEQYF
TRBJ1-1 | TRBV4-2 | - | - | TGTGCCAGCAGCCAAGAAGGGCCGATCACAGGCGCTTTCTTT | CASSQEGPITGAFF
TRBJ1-2 | TRBV6-5 | few | TRBD1 | TGTGCCAGCCGGAGGACAGGGGAAGGCTACACCTTC | CASRRTGEGYTF
TRBJ2-7 | TRBV19 | - | - | TGTGCCAGTAGGGGAGAGTGGGGAAAAGACTCCTACGAGCAGTACTTC | CASRGEWGKDSYEQYF
TRBJ1-1 | TRBV18 | - | - | TGTGCCAGCTCACCAATGGCAGGGGTCAGCACTGAAGCTTTCTTT | CASSPMAGVSTEAFF
TRBJ2-4 | TRBV28 | - | TRBD1 | TGTGCCAGCCTCGGGACAGTCAAAAACATTCAGTACTTC | CASLGTVKNIQYF
TRBJ1-1 | TRBV27 | - | - | TGTGCCAGCAGTCTTGGGGCGACGACTGAAGCTTTCTTT | CASSLGATTEAFF
TRBJ2-6 | TRBV5-8 | - | - | TGTGCCAGCAGCTTGGGGGGGGGCTCTGGGGCCAACGGCCTGACTTTC | CASSLGGGSGANGLTF
TRBJ2-3 | TRBV30 | - | TRBD2 | TGTGCCTGGAATGCGGGAGGGAGAGGGGATACGCAGTATTTT | CAWNAGGRGDTQYF
TRBJ2-7 | TRBV27 | - | - | TGTGCCAGCAGTAGAGGAGAACTCTCCTACGAGCAGTACTTC | CASSRGELSYEQYF
TRBJ1-1 | TRBV5-1 | - | - | TGCGCCAGCAGCTTGGGTCAGGTCATGAACACTGAAGCTTTCTTT | CASSLGQVMNTEAFF
TRBJ1-5 | TRBV15 | - | - | TGTGCCACCAGCAGCGAGGATCAGCCCCAGCATTTT | CATSSEDQPQHF
TRBJ2-3 | TRBV7-3 | - | - | TGTGCCAGCAGCCCAGGACATAGCACAGATACGCAGTATTTT | CASSPGHSTDTQYF
TRBJ1-1 | TRBV5-1 | - | TRBD1 | TGCGCCAGCAGCTTGGAGGGACAGCCTGGGTCTGAAGCTTTCTTT | CASSLEGQPGSEAFF
TRBJ1-5 | TRBV28 | - | TRBD1 | TGTGCCAGCAGTTCGACAGGGATCAACAATCAGCCCCAGCATTTT | CASSSTGINNQPQHF
TRBJ1-1 | TRBV30 | - | - | TGTGCCTGGAGGTATTGGGGGGGCTCCACTGAAGCTTTCTTT | CAWRYWGGSTEAFF
TRBJ2-7 | TRBV28 | - | - | TGTGCCAGCAGGCGGTCCCTCTCCTACGAGCAGTACTTC | CASRRSLSYEQYF
TRBJ1-2 | TRBV5-1 | - | - | TGCGCCAGCAGCTCTGGGGGCTCCTATGGCTACACCTTC | CASSSGGSYGYTF
TRBJ2-6 | TRBV28 | - | - | TGTGCCAGCCGAGCTTTCTCTGGGGCCAACGTCCTGACTTTC | CASRAFSGANVLTF
TRBJ2-1 | TRBV4-1 | few | TRBD2 | TGCGCCAGCAGCCAAGATTTAGGGACTAGCGGGAGCCGAGAGCAGTTCTTC | CASSQDLGTSGSREQFF
TRBJ2-3 | TRBV11-2 | few | - | TGTGCCAGCAGCTTAGATTTACAGATCACAGATACGCAGTATTTT | CASSLDLQITDTQYF
TRBJ1-2 | TRBV25-1 | few | - | TGTGCCAGTTCTGTCTCTAAACGCGACAGCTATGGCTACACCTTC | CASSVSKRDSYGYTF
TRBJ2-1 | TRBV5-1 | - | TRBD2 | TGCGCCAGCAGGCGAGGAGCGGGAGGCGGCAATGAGCAGTTCTTC | CASRRGAGGGNEQFF
TRBJ2-7 | TRBV6-1 | - | TRBD1 | TGTGCCAGCAGTGACCGGGACAGGGGTTTACCTAGCTCCTACGAGCAGTACTTC | CASSDRDRGLPSSYEQYF
TRBJ2-1 | TRBV2 | - | - | TGTGCCAGCAGTGAAAGGGGGACCCACAATGAGCAGTTCTTC | CASSERGTHNEQFF
TRBJ1-3 | TRBV6-5 | - | - | TGTGCCAGCAGTGGTCGGGGGACCATATATTTT | CASSGRGTIYF
TRBJ2-1 | TRBV7-6 | - | TRBD2 | TGTGCCAGCAGCTTAGGCATGGGACTAGCGGGGGACAATGAGCAGTTCTTC | CASSLGMGLAGDNEQFF
TRBJ2-7 | TRBV6-1 | - | TRBD2 | TGTGCCAGCACGGGACTAGCGGGCTACGAGCAGTACTTC | CASTGLAGYEQYF
TRBJ1-5 | TRBV27 | - | - | TGTGCCAGCAGTCCGCAGGGGCTCAATCAGCCCCAGCATTTT | CASSPQGLNQPQHF
TRBJ2-3 | TRBV4-2 | - | - | TGTGCCAGCAGGGGGGGTCGACAGCGGGCCAGCACAGATACGCAGTATTTT | CASRGGRQRASTDTQYF
TRBJ1-4 | TRBV7-2 | once | TRBD1 | TGTGCCAGCAGCCCGCTTTGGACAGGGTTTGAAAAACTGTTTTTT | CASSPLWTGFEKLFF
TRBJ2-7 | TRBV13 | - | TRBD2 | TGTGCCAGCAGCCCTAAAGGACTAGCGGGAGAAGACGAGCAGTACTTC | CASSPKGLAGEDEQYF
TRBJ2-3 | TRBV4-3 | - | - | TGCGCCAGCAGCCAACTGCTCGGGGGCACAGATACGCAGTATTTT | CASSQLLGGTDTQYF
TRBJ2-3 | TRBV7-9 | - | TRBD2 | TGTGCCAGCAGCTTCGGGACTAGCGGGAGCACAGATACGCAGTATTTT | CASSFGTSGSTDTQYF
TRBJ2-1 | TRBV9 | - | TRBD2 | TGTGCCAGCAGCGCCCTTTTGGGAGGGAACAATGAGCAGTTCTTC | CASSALLGGNNEQFF
TRBJ1-5 | TRBV7-8 | - | - | TGTGCCAGCAGCTTAGCAGAGGGTTGGGGTCAGCCCCAGCATTTT | CASSLAEGWGQPQHF
TRBJ1-3 | TRBV5-1 | - | - | TGCGCCAGCAGCCCCGGGACATTAGGTCGGGCCAACACCATATATTTT | CASSPGTLGRANTIYF
TRBJ2-7 | TRBV5-6 | - | TRBD2 | TGTGCCAGCAAATGGCGGGAGGAAAATGAGCAGTACTTC | CASKWREENEQYF
TRBJ2-1 | TRBV7-2 | - | - | TGTGCCAGCAGCTTCCCGGGATGGAATGAGCAGTTCTTC | CASSFPGWNEQFF
TRBJ2-7 | TRBV6-1 | once | TRBD2 | TGTGCCAGCAGCCAGCGGGACCTCTACGAGCAGTACTTC | CASSQRDLYEQYF
TRBJ1-2 | TRBV7-2 | - | - | TGTGCCAGCAGCTTAGCAGCGGACCCCATAGGCTACACCTTC | CASSLAADPIGYTF
TRBJ1-2 | TRBV7-2 | - | TRBD1 | TGTGCCAGCAGCGATAACAGGGGGCCCACTAACTATGGCTACACCTTC | CASSDNRGPTNYGYTF
TRBJ1-1 | TRBV19 | few | - | TGTGCCAGTAGTATGTTGCCAGGGCGGGGGACCACTGAAGCTTTCTTT | CASSMLPGRGTTEAFF
TRBJ2-1 | TRBV6-6 | - | TRBD1 | TGTGCCAGCAGCCAGACAGGGGTAACCTACAATGAGCAGTTCTTC | CASSQTGVTYNEQFF